This T cell receptor (beta chain) was identified during a study of OX40 agonist ivuxolimab in advanced cancers. This clone has a single count. Its target is unknown. Repertoires were generated with immunoSEQ multiplex PCR, while TCRdb's copy carries only in-frame clones and drops some. The sample carries 71,000 or so clones, approximately 86% recorded once. Germline V lookup: CDR1 SGHTA, CDR2 FQGNSA. V lost 3 bases to trimming and J lost 12 bases, with 12 bases between them. The CDR3 totals 12 residues. Study results and limitations: CD8+ T cells averaged more expanded clones than CD4+.

The sequence came from an adult with an advanced solid tumor such as melanoma, head and neck, liver or kidney cancer. The V gene is TRBV7-2, the J gene TRBJ2-1; a weak D match, TRBD1 (5 bases). The sample in question was CD4+ or CD8+ T cells sorted from blood, obtained in a trial of the OX40 agonist ivuxolimab. CDR3 sequence reads: CASSLDAGLQFF. DNA of the CDR3: TGTGCCAGCAGCTTGGATGCAGGGCTGCAGTTCTTC.